A selection of T cell receptor beta chains follows, all from one sample in a study of blood T cell repertoires in COVID-19. Method: immunoSEQ multiplex PCR; TCRdb's copy keeps in-frame clones and lacks some. The sample yields 120,000 to 150,000 clones, approximately 86% seen once. The sample comprised peripheral blood. All receptors derive from an older woman with acute or convalescent COVID-19. The conserved cysteine and the conserved F or W are not part of the CDR3 here. The order of the fields is V gene, CDR3 protein.

v_call: TRBV28
cdr3_aa: ASSLDRTNTGELF

v_call: TRBV7-8
cdr3_aa: ASSLRTSGGTTSYNEQF

v_call: TRBV6-5
cdr3_aa: ASSRQGSNYGYT

v_call: TRBV19
cdr3_aa: ATNDFRDRATDTQY

v_call: TRBV24-1
cdr3_aa: ATSDFKETQY

v_call: TRBV4-2
cdr3_aa: ASSQDLQSSAGGKTYEQY

v_call: TRBV28
cdr3_aa: ASRLGGQRGTEAF

v_call: TRBV6-6
cdr3_aa: ASTATGGNTIY

v_call: TRBV15
cdr3_aa: ATSSPWTGTISGYT

v_call: TRBV7-2
cdr3_aa: ASSLESGGDYGYT

v_call: TRBV2
cdr3_aa: ASSVVIPGQGNAEAF

v_call: TRBV30
cdr3_aa: AWAKRGTEAF

v_call: TRBV5-1
cdr3_aa: ASSWGQGDTIY

v_call: TRBV29-1
cdr3_aa: SADRGWTGELF

v_call: TRBV6-6
cdr3_aa: ASGTGQGSGQPQH

v_call: TRBV4-3
cdr3_aa: ASSHIAGGPMNEQF

v_call: TRBV3-1/TRBV3-2
cdr3_aa: ASSQGGNFEAF

v_call: TRBV6-2/TRBV6-3
cdr3_aa: ASSDIGHPGETQY

v_call: TRBV6-5
cdr3_aa: ASSRTGGGNQPQH

v_call: TRBV18
cdr3_aa: ASSPSGTGGMYRGNTIY

v_call: TRBV5-6
cdr3_aa: ASRPTFSSGGRETQY

v_call: TRBV19
cdr3_aa: AAYRDGNTEAF

v_call: TRBV5-4
cdr3_aa: ASSLPQGADTGELF

v_call: TRBV30
cdr3_aa: AWSGYIAGNTEAF

v_call: TRBV19
cdr3_aa: ASSRTGRAETQY

v_call: TRBV28
cdr3_aa: ASSGYENPTDTQY

v_call: TRBV11-1
cdr3_aa: ASSLDGGHDYGYT

v_call: TRBV10-2
cdr3_aa: ASSENLGGLPDTQY

v_call: TRBV18
cdr3_aa: ASSESRDSYGYT

v_call: TRBV6-5
cdr3_aa: ASSYTWAPYNEQF

v_call: TRBV29-1
cdr3_aa: SVEVVRTGVGYT

v_call: TRBV11-2
cdr3_aa: ASSLGTVNTEAF

v_call: TRBV28
cdr3_aa: ASSLWTGVPYEQY

v_call: TRBV6-6
cdr3_aa: ASSLLQGTLATNEKLF

v_call: TRBV28
cdr3_aa: ASSLWRAGGNQPQH

v_call: TRBV10-3
cdr3_aa: AIRTRGEAF

v_call: TRBV19
cdr3_aa: ATSPWSSYNEQF

v_call: TRBV4-1
cdr3_aa: ASSQPVDRFSYEQY

v_call: TRBV7-8
cdr3_aa: ASSLQGTSGNTIY

v_call: TRBV28
cdr3_aa: ASRNLMNTEAF

v_call: TRBV7-2
cdr3_aa: ASSKNQGRSTGELF

v_call: TRBV6-2/TRBV6-3
cdr3_aa: ASSLQVSGTDTQY

v_call: TRBV11-3
cdr3_aa: ASSRGEENTQY

v_call: TRBV30
cdr3_aa: AWGDSMFYGYT

v_call: TRBV10-2
cdr3_aa: ASSERKRGSSYNSPLH

v_call: TRBV14
cdr3_aa: ASSQVRGYGYT

v_call: TRBV12-3/TRBV12-4
cdr3_aa: ASRGQLNTEAF

v_call: TRBV23-1
cdr3_aa: ASSQPEAF

v_call: TRBV5-4
cdr3_aa: ASSLEQGKEQY

v_call: TRBV5-1
cdr3_aa: ASNIGDWSYEQY

v_call: TRBV21-1
cdr3_aa: ASSKLPANYGYT

v_call: TRBV7-9
cdr3_aa: ASSPSMNTEAF

v_call: TRBV4-1
cdr3_aa: ASSARDSHNSPLH

v_call: TRBV7-8
cdr3_aa: ASSPPGTGVTEAF

v_call: TRBV7-9
cdr3_aa: ASSKTPGQGREKLF

v_call: TRBV18
cdr3_aa: ASSQLGAEAF

v_call: TRBV5-1
cdr3_aa: ASSLDNPGQGLNTEAF

v_call: TRBV14
cdr3_aa: ASSRAPHTIY

v_call: TRBV12-3/TRBV12-4
cdr3_aa: ASRNRGGGYT